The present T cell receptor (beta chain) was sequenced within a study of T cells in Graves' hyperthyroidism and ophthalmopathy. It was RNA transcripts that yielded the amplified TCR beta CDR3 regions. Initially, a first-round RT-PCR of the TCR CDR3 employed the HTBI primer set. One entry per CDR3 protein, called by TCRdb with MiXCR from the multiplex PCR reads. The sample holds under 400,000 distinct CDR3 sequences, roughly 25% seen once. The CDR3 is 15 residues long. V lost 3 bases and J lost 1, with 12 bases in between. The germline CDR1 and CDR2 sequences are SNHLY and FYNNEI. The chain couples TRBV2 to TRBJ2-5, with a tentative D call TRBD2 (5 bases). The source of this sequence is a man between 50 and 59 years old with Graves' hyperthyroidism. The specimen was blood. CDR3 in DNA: TGTGCCAGCAGTGAGGAGAGGGAGCTCCAAGAGACCCAGTACTTC. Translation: CASSEERELQETQYF.